Detailed here is one T cell receptor (beta chain). The sample carries other DNA sequences with the same CDR3. Some clones are missing from TCRdb's copy, which holds only in-frame ones; the method was immunoSEQ multiplex PCR. Of tens of thousands of clones listed, around 84% were seen once; the top ten hold 12%. This sample is drawn from a study of blood T cell repertoires in COVID-19. The TCR originated in a human donor in a cohort sampled during active COVID-19. The sample taken for sequencing was peripheral blood.

CDR3 sequence reads: CASRTGTGYEQYF. In DNA form, the CDR3 reads TGTGCCAGCAGGACCGGGACAGGCTACGAGCAGTACTTC. V is TRBV28 and J is TRBJ2-7; 8 bases are a match to TRBD1. The CDR3 runs to 13 residues. CDR1 is MDHEN and CDR2 is SYDVKM in the germline V gene. V shed 6 bases and J 3 bases; nucleotides not matched to a gene: 4.